This TCR beta chain was identified during a study of T cells in Graves' hyperthyroidism and ophthalmopathy. Patients were excluded because of uncontrolled infection, other autoimmune disease, pregnancy or lactation. The CDR3 covers 14 residues. CDR1 is SGDLS and CDR2 is YYNGEE in the germline V gene. J lost 4 bases, V lost 3 bases, and 3 bases had no gene match. RNA transcripts provided the source from which TCR beta CDR3 regions were amplified. The study used the HTBI primer set for a first-round RT-PCR of the TCR CDR3. Using its own MiXCR run on the multiplex PCR reads, TCRdb lists one record per CDR3 protein. The sample has fewer than 500,000 distinct CDR3 sequences; approximately 13% are singletons. This clonotype was picked up a small number of times.

This receptor was taken from a man aged 25 to 40 with Graves' hyperthyroidism that later progressed to Graves' ophthalmopathy. The chain has TRBV9 and TRBJ2-3, with 9 nucleotides matching TRBD2. What was sequenced was blood. The CDR3 loop reads CASSGGGAADTQYF. Written as DNA, the CDR3 is TGTGCCAGCAGCGGCGGGGGGGCGGCAGATACGCAGTATTTT. The whole variable domain, filled in from reference TRBV9 and TRBJ2-3, reads DSGVTQTPKHLITATGQRVTLRCSPRSGDLSVYWYQQSLDQGLQFLIQYYNGEERAKGNILERFSAQQFPDLHSELNLSSLELGDSALYFCASSGGGAADTQYFGPGTRLTVL.